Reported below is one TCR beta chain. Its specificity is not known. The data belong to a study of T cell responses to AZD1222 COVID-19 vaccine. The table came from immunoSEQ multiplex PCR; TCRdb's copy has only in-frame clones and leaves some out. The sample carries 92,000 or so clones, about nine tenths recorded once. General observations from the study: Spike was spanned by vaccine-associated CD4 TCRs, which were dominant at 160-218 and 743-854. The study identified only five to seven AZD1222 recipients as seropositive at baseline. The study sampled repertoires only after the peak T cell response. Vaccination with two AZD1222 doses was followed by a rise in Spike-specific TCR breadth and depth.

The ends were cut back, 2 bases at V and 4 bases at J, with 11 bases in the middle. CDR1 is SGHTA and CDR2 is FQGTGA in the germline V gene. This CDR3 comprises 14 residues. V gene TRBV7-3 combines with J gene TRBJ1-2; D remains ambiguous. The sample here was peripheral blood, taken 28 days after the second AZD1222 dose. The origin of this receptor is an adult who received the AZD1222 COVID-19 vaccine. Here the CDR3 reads CASSLDPATYGYTF. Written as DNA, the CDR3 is TGTGCCAGCAGCTTAGACCCGGCGACCTATGGCTACACCTTC.